These 14 T cell receptor beta chains were sequenced from one sample in a study of blood T cell repertoires in COVID-19. Some clones are missing from TCRdb's copy, which holds only in-frame ones; the method was immunoSEQ multiplex PCR. Of 200,000 to 250,000 clones listed, about 87% were seen once; the top ten hold 6% to 9%. Material: peripheral blood. The receptor source for this set is a woman aged 70-85 years with active or convalescent COVID-19.

The chain is built from TRBV15 and TRBJ2-7, with D tentatively TRBD2 (6 bases). The CDR3 contains 13 residues. V lost 7 bases and J 0 bases, leaving 10 bases between the germline ends. The germline CDR1 and CDR2 sequences are LNHNV and YYDKDF (reference sequence). The CDR3 reads CATNPGSSYEQYF. CDR3 bases: TGTGCCACCAATCCCGGGAGCTCCTACGAGCAGTACTTC.

The chain couples TRBV7-3 to TRBJ1-1, with D perhaps matching TRBD1 (6 bases). The germline gives CDR1 SGHTA, CDR2 FQGTGA. V was clipped by 2 bases and J by 2 bases, with 6 bases between them. This CDR3 has 13 amino acids. Here the CDR3 reads CASSLGTNTEAFF. DNA for the CDR3: TGTGCCAGCAGCTTAGGGACAAACACTGAAGCTTTCTTT.

J is TRBJ2-1 and V is TRBV6-2 or TRBV6-3; 11 nucleotides align to TRBD2. J was trimmed by 7 bases and V by 4 bases; bases with no gene match: 6. The CDR3 loop spans 15 amino acids. Germline loops: CDR1 MNHEY, CDR2 SVGEGT. CDR3 DNA sequence: TGTGCCAGCAGTTGGGTAGCGGGGGGGCAAAATGAGCAGTTCTTC. Translated, it gives CASSWVAGGQNEQFF.

This chain joins TRBV13 and TRBJ2-3, with D possibly TRBD2 on 6 matching bases. The V and J ends lost 3 bases and 4 bases respectively, with 11 bases between them. The germline CDR1 and CDR2 sequences are PRHDT and FYEKMQ (reference sequence). The CDR3 runs to 14 residues. The CDR3 nucleotides are TGTGCCAGCAGCTTTCGACTAGTTGCAGATACGCAGTATTTT. Translation: CASSFRLVADTQYF. The complete variable domain, with remaining parts taken from reference TRBV13 and TRBJ2-3, reads AAGVIQSPRHLIKEKRETATLKCYPIPRHDTVYWYQQGPGQDPQFLISFYEKMQSDKGSIPDRFSAQQFSDYHSELNMSSLELGDSALYFCASSFRLVADTQYFGPGTRLTVL.

The chain couples TRBV6-6 to TRBJ1-1, with D possibly TRBD1 on 6 matching bases. Between the trimmed V and J ends, which lost 2 bases and 5 bases, there was a span of 12 bases. CDR1 and CDR2 (germline): MNHNY, SVGAGI (reference sequence). The CDR3 totals 14 residues. The CDR3 region is CASSYGGPGTEAFF. The DNA for the CDR3 is TGTGCCAGCAGTTACGGGGGCCCTGGGACTGAAGCTTTCTTT.

The chain combines TRBV9 with TRBJ2-5, with TRBD1 as a possible D gene (5 bases). This CDR3 is 15 amino acids long. Germline V gene sequence: CDR1 SGDLS, CDR2 YYNGEE. Trimming stripped 3 bases from V and 2 bases from J, with 14 bases between. The CDR3 protein is CASSATVAWQETQYF. In DNA form, the CDR3 reads TGTGCCAGCAGCGCGACAGTCGCATGGCAAGAGACCCAGTACTTC.

V and J are TRBV27 and TRBJ1-4; the D is unclear. Germline-derived CDR1 and CDR2 are MNHEY and SMNVEV (reference sequence). V lost 3 bases and J lost 0, with 5 bases in between. This CDR3 comprises 14 residues. CDR3 amino acids: CASSFTATNEKLFF. In nucleotides, the CDR3 is TGTGCCAGCAGTTTCACAGCAACTAATGAAAAACTGTTTTTT.

The V and J genes are TRBV13 and TRBJ1-3; possible D gene TRBD1, 5 bases. The CDR3 runs 14 residues. The V end lost 5 bases, the J end lost 9 bases, and 17 bases lay between the germline ends. The germline V gene encodes CDR1 PRHDT and CDR2 FYEKMQ (reference sequence). DNA for the CDR3: TGTGCCAGCAGCCAAGCCCCGGGACTGGGCACCATATATTTT. It is translated as CASSQAPGLGTIYF. Complete variable domain (other parts from reference TRBV13 and TRBJ1-3): AAGVIQSPRHLIKEKRETATLKCYPIPRHDTVYWYQQGPGQDPQFLISFYEKMQSDKGSIPDRFSAQQFSDYHSELNMSSLELGDSALYFCASSQAPGLGTIYFGEGSWLTVV.

This clone was picked up a small number of times. V gene TRBV10-2 combines with J gene TRBJ2-4; D unclear. V was cut by 8 bases and J by 2 bases, with 4 bases left in between. This CDR3 comprises 11 residues. Germline-derived CDR1 and CDR2 are WSHSY and SAAADI. CDR3 residues: CASETKNIQYF. In DNA, the CDR3 is TGCGCCAGCGAGACCAAAAACATTCAGTACTTC.

This clone has a handful of counts. The CDR3 DNA follows: TGCGCCCCCCGCCGAGGAAACGAGCAGTACTTC. Translation: CAPRRGNEQYF. The chain links TRBV23-1 to TRBJ2-7, with D unresolved. TRBV23-1 has ORF status, its function being uncertain. The V gene lost 11 bases and the J gene lost 5 bases, with 13 bases spanning the gap. The CDR3 runs 11 residues.

The chain is built from TRBV19 and TRBJ1-1; a weak D match, TRBD1 (6 bases). Trimming took off 1 base at V and 4 bases at J, with 19 bases between the two ends. Germline V CDR1 and CDR2: LNHDA, SQIVND (reference sequence). The CDR3 runs 17 residues. The CDR3 loop reads CASSIAGAVLLGTEAFF. The DNA for the CDR3 is TGTGCCAGTAGTATAGCAGGGGCTGTATTGTTGGGCACTGAAGCTTTCTTT.

This clone was observed once. The rearrangement uses TRBV19 and TRBJ2-5; tentatively, D is TRBD2 (6 bases). Germline lookup yields CDR1 LNHDA and CDR2 SQIVND (reference sequence). The CDR3 is 15 residues long. V was clipped by 3 bases and J by 5 bases, with 16 bases between them. CDR3 protein: CASSIGGSQQETQYF. The CDR3, as DNA: TGTGCCAGTAGTATTGGGGGGAGCCAGCAGGAGACCCAGTACTTC.

The chain joins TRBV5-1 to TRBJ1-6; D perhaps matches TRBD1 (5 bases). The V gene's germline CDR1 is SGHRS and CDR2 YFSETQ. The CDR3 is 19 residues long. Trimming stripped 3 bases from V and 0 bases from J, with 19 bases between. The DNA for the CDR3 is TGCGCCAGCAGCTATAATAGACAGAGCATAAGCTCCTATAATTCACCCCTCCACTTT. Its translation is CASSYNRQSISSYNSPLHF.

This clone was detected once. V usage is TRBV18 and J usage is TRBJ1-1; D is unclear. Between the trimmed V and J ends, which lost 9 bases and 1 base, there was a span of 9 bases. The CDR3 has 12 residues. Germline loops: CDR1 KGHSH, CDR2 LQKENI. CDR3 in DNA: TGTGCCAGTTCCTTCGGGAACACTGAAGCTTTCTTT. Encoded protein: CASSFGNTEAFF.